The 23 T cell receptor beta chains given below trace back to one sample, sequenced in a study of T-cell memory formation after mild COVID-19 listed by TCRdb under 2021. Library preparation employed 5' RACE. TCRdb records Illumina NovaSeq 6000 as the sequencer. TCRdb's own reprocessing of the public reads used fastp at Q25 and MiXCR and kept productive beta chains. When rows share a CDR3 protein, they turn into one entry using the most common DNA and genes. A total of 400,000 or so distinct CDR3 sequences appear in this sample, 20% of them only once. The ten biggest clones cover 8.4% of the sample. Sequenced sample: PBMCs or a T cell subset sorted from them (not recorded which). Receptor source: an adult woman who had mild COVID-19 (a few samples of this study predate the infection). The sample titles of this study are shuffled in the database, so cell type and time point are left out; the donor was told from shared clones.

This rearrangement joins TRBV20-1 to TRBJ2-1; D possibly matches TRBD1 or TRBD2 (6 bases each). Between the trimmed V and J ends, which lost 0 bases and 1 base, there was a span of 13 bases. CDR3 length: 16 amino acids. Germline lookup yields CDR1 DFQATT and CDR2 SNEGSKA (reference sequence). CDR3 residues: CSARDGGPTSYNEQFF. Written as DNA, the CDR3 is TGCAGTGCTAGAGATGGGGGGCCCACGTCCTACAATGAGCAGTTCTTC.

This clonotype has only a few counts. This chain links TRBV7-9 with TRBJ2-3, with TRBD2 identical over 10 bases. CDR1 and CDR2 (germline): SEHNR, FQNEAQ (reference sequence). This CDR3 spans 18 amino acids. V lost 5 bases and J lost 2; bases outside the gene matches: 13. The CDR3 sequence: CASSGLTRAGGVTDTQYF. As DNA, the CDR3 is TGTGCCAGCAGCGGCCTGACCCGAGCGGGAGGGGTCACAGATACGCAGTATTTT.

This clonotype was seen repeatedly, ten times or more. The J gene is TRBJ1-5, the V gene TRBV7-6; unclear D gene. V lost 1 base and J 7 bases, leaving 8 bases between the germline ends. The CDR3 has 13 residues. CDR1 and CDR2 from the germline V gene are SGHVS and FNYEAQ. The CDR3 protein is CASSLGHEQPQHF. The CDR3 DNA is TGTGCCAGCAGCTTAGGCCACGAACAGCCCCAGCATTTT.

The J gene is TRBJ2-7, the V gene TRBV7-9; D is ambiguous. The CDR3 runs 13 residues. Trimming took off 6 bases at V and 6 bases at J, with 15 bases between the two ends. Germline values: CDR1 SEHNR, CDR2 FQNEAQ (reference sequence). The CDR3 reads CASRSLGRGEQYF. The CDR3 nucleotides are TGTGCCAGCAGATCCCTAGGGCGTGGCGAGCAGTACTTC.

The rearrangement joins TRBV9 to TRBJ1-2, with TRBD1 as a possible D gene (5 bases). Germline-derived CDR1 and CDR2 are SGDLS and YYNGEE. V was cut by 4 bases and J by 7 bases, with 20 bases left in between. There are 15 residues in the CDR3. The CDR3 DNA reads as TGTGCCAGCAGCCCCAGTGGGGGAAGTAGTAGTGGCTACACCTTC. Translated: CASSPSGGSSSGYTF.

V is TRBV7-9 and J is TRBJ1-4; a possible D gene is TRBD1 (5 bases). The CDR3 covers 16 residues. CDR1 and CDR2 (germline): SEHNR, FQNEAQ (reference sequence). The germline V and J ends were trimmed by 1 base and 8 bases, with 17 bases remaining between them. The CDR3 coding sequence is TGTGCCAGCAGCTTAGAATCGTCGACATGGGGCGAAAAACTGTTTTTT. Translating gives CASSLESSTWGEKLFF.

The V call is TRBV6-5, the J call TRBJ2-7, with a tentative D call TRBD1 (5 bases). Germline CDR1 is MNHEY and CDR2 is SVGAGI. V lost 4 bases, J lost 4 bases, and 17 bases lay in between. The length of the CDR3 is 15 residues. The CDR3 sequence: CASSSHRGTVYEQYF. In nucleotides, the CDR3 is TGTGCCAGCAGTTCCCATAGGGGCACCGTTTACGAGCAGTACTTC.

The rearrangement uses TRBV5-6 and TRBJ2-1; D perhaps matches TRBD2 (5 bases). The CDR3 sequence is 15 residues long. Trimming stripped 5 bases from V and 7 bases from J, with 19 bases between. Germline CDR1 is SGHDT and CDR2 is YYEEEE. The CDR3 DNA reads as TGTGCCAGCAGGCTAAGGACTCCCTCAGCGAATGAGCAGTTCTTC. Translating it yields CASRLRTPSANEQFF.

The chain is built from TRBV12-3 or TRBV12-4 and TRBJ1-1, with D uncertain. The length of the CDR3 is 14 residues. V was cut by 6 bases and J by 1 base, with 12 bases left in between. The CDR3 here is CASSPLGKNTEAFF. DNA of the CDR3: TGTGCCAGCAGCCCTCTAGGAAAGAACACTGAAGCTTTCTTT.

This clonotype was found a few times. The chain combines TRBV7-2 with TRBJ1-4, with 8 positions matching TRBD1. Germline V gene sequence: CDR1 SGHTA, CDR2 FQGNSA. The CDR3 has 18 residues. The ends lost 3 bases at V and 3 bases at J; junction bases unmatched: 12. Written as DNA, the CDR3 is TGTGCCAGCAGCTTGGACAGGGCACGTGGCGGGGCTAATGAAAAACTGTTTTTT. It encodes CASSLDRARGGANEKLFF.

This clonotype came up a few times. The chain carries TRBV24-1 and TRBJ2-1; TRBD2 matches 9 bases. The germline V gene encodes CDR1 KGHDR and CDR2 SFDVKD. The CDR3 runs to 17 residues. The junction had 7 bases not matched to a gene; V was cut back by 3 bases and J by 2 bases. This CDR3 reads CATSDPAGGFPYNEQFF. CDR3 coding DNA: TGTGCCACCAGTGATCCAGCGGGGGGCTTCCCCTACAATGAGCAGTTCTTC.

The gene calls are TRBV7-9 and TRBJ2-1; possibly TRBD1 for D (7 bases). CDR3 length: 18 amino acids. Between the trimmed V and J ends, which lost 4 bases and 6 bases, there was a span of 25 bases. Germline loops: CDR1 SEHNR, CDR2 FQNEAQ (reference sequence). The DNA for the CDR3 is TGTGCCAGCAGCTCGACAGGGCCTCTAGCGTTAGCTCGCAATGAGCAGTTCTTC. Translated: CASSSTGPLALARNEQFF. Full variable domain (missing parts from reference TRBV7-9 and TRBJ2-1): DTGVSQNPRHKITKRGQNVTFRCDPISEHNRLYWYRQTLGQGPEFLTYFQNEAQLEKSRLLSDRFSAERPKGSFSTLEIQRTEQGDSAMYLCASSSTGPLALARNEQFFGPGTRLTVL.

The sample holds a few counts of this clonotype. The chain employs TRBV4-2 and TRBJ2-7; 7 bases line up with TRBD1. The length of the CDR3 is 14 residues. Germline V gene lookup returns CDR1 LGHNA and CDR2 YNFKEQ. Trimming took 1 base from V and 5 from J; bases not matched to a gene: 5. The CDR3 DNA reads as TGTGCCAGCAGCCAAGCGACAGGGCCCCACGAGCAGTACTTC. Encoded protein: CASSQATGPHEQYF.

This clonotype was picked up many times. This sequence joins TRBV20-1 and TRBJ2-3; the match to TRBD2 covers 7 bases. Trimming at V came to 6 bases and at J to 3 bases, leaving 3 bases not matched to a gene. Germline V gene lookup returns CDR1 DFQATT and CDR2 SNEGSKA (reference sequence). This CDR3 spans 12 amino acids. CDR3 in DNA: TGCAGTGCGGAGCGGGAAACAGATACGCAGTATTTT. Translating it yields CSAERETDTQYF.

This clonotype was seen only a few times. This sequence joins TRBV4-2 and TRBJ2-1, with D maybe TRBD2 (5 bases). The V gene's germline CDR1 is LGHNA and CDR2 YNFKEQ. The CDR3 loop spans 16 amino acids. The V end lost 1 base, the J end lost 5 bases, and 15 bases lay between the germline ends. CDR3 protein: CASSQVRSSPDNEQFF. CDR3 sequence (DNA): TGTGCCAGCAGCCAAGTAAGGTCTAGCCCAGACAATGAGCAGTTCTTC.

This clonotype was counted only a few times. The rearrangement uses TRBV5-1 and TRBJ2-3; 10 nucleotides align to TRBD2. The CDR3 loop spans 15 amino acids. The ends lost 1 base at V and 1 base at J; junction bases unmatched: 0. The germline V gene encodes CDR1 SGHRS and CDR2 YFSETQ. CDR3 protein: CASSLSGRGTDTQYF. CDR3 coding DNA: TGCGCCAGCAGCTTGAGCGGGAGGGGCACAGATACGCAGTATTTT.

This rearrangement joins TRBV5-4 to TRBJ2-1; the match to TRBD2 covers 7 bases. Losses at the gene ends were 3 bases for V and 7 bases for J; bases not matched to a gene: 7. Per the germline V gene, CDR1 is SGHNT and CDR2 is YYREEE (reference sequence). This CDR3 contains 14 residues. The CDR3 DNA is TGTGCCAGCAGCTCGCGGGGACTACCTAATGAGCAGTTCTTC. This sequence encodes CASSSRGLPNEQFF. Full variable domain (outside the CDR3, taken from reference TRBV5-4 and TRBJ2-1): ETGVTQSPTHLIKTRGQQVTLRCSSQSGHNTVSWYQQALGQGPQFIFQYYREEENGRGNFPPRFSGLQFPNYSSELNVNALELDDSALYLCASSSRGLPNEQFFGPGTRLTVL.

This chain connects TRBV12-5 to TRBJ1-2; D is perhaps TRBD1 (6 bases). Trimming removed 5 bases at V and 5 bases at J, with 6 bases between. The length of the CDR3 is 11 residues. Germline V gene sequence: CDR1 LGHNT, CDR2 FRNRAP. This chain's CDR3 is CASGTGYGYTF. The CDR3 DNA reads TGTGCTAGTGGTACAGGGTATGGCTACACCTTC.

This clonotype has a handful of counts. One end of the junction is discordant with germline, which a read error may explain. The chain joins TRBV2 to TRBJ2-1; 8 bases are shared with TRBD2. The CDR3 is 17 amino acids. Germline CDR1 and CDR2: SNHLY and FYNNEI. CDR3 region: CASSEALGTSSYNEQFF. The CDR3 DNA sequence: TGTGCCAGCAGCGAAGCCCTCGGGACTAGTTCCTACAATGAGCAGTTCTTC.

J is TRBJ2-1 and V is TRBV23-1; D is unresolved. TRBV23-1 is noted as an ORF with a role that remains uncertain. The CDR3 is 14 residues long. Trimming cost V 6 bases and J 9 bases, with 18 bases left between them. This CDR3 is CASRPMSPSGEQFF. The DNA for the CDR3 is TGCGCCAGCAGGCCCATGAGTCCGAGTGGTGAGCAGTTCTTC.

The chain employs TRBV24-1 and TRBJ2-7, with 15 bases that match TRBD2. The CDR3 extends over 16 amino acids. J was trimmed by 6 bases and V by 4 bases; bases with no gene match: 6. CDR1 is KGHDR, CDR2 SFDVKD, per germline. The CDR3 nucleotides read TGTGCCACCAGTGACCCGGGACTAGCGGGAGGTTTCGAGCAGTACTTC. Its protein is CATSDPGLAGGFEQYF.

The chain links TRBV24-1 to TRBJ2-2; D may be TRBD2 (6 bases). CDR1 is KGHDR, CDR2 SFDVKD, per germline. V was trimmed by 4 bases and J by 4 bases, leaving 12 bases between them. This CDR3 has 15 amino acids. The CDR3 region has the DNA TGTGCCACCAGTGACCTCACGGGGGTCACCGGGGAGCTGTTTTTT. This gives the protein CATSDLTGVTGELFF.

This rearrangement joins TRBV7-2 to TRBJ2-7; D gene uncertain. V dropped 1 base and J dropped 4 bases, with 17 bases sitting between them. Germline assignment: CDR1 SGHTA and CDR2 FQGNSA. CDR3 length equals 16 residues. CDR3 DNA sequence: TGTGCCAGCAGCTTAGTATCCGGATCTTCGAGGTACGAGCAGTACTTC. Protein sequence: CASSLVSGSSRYEQYF.